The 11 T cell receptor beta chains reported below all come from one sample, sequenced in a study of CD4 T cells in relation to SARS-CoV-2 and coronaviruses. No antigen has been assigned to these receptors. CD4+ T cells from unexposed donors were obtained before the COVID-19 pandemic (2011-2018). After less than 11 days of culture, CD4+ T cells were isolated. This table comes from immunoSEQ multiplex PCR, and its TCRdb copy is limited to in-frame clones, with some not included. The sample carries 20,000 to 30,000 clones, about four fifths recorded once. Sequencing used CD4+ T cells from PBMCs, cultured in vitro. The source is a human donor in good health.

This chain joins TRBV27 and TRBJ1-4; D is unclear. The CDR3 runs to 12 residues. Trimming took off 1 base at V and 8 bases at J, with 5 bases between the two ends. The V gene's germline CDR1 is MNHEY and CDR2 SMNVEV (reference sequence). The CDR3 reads CASSLLPEKLFF. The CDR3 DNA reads TGTGCCAGCAGTTTATTGCCCGAAAAACTGTTTTTT. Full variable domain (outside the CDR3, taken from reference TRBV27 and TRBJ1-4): EAQVTQNPRYLITVTGKKLTVTCSQNMNHEYMSWYRQDPGLGLRQIYYSMNVEVTDKGDVPEGYKVSRKEKRNFPLILESPSPNQTSLYFCASSLLPEKLFFGSGTQLSVL.

The CDR3 sequence: CASSQSTGAARIHYEQYF. The DNA for the CDR3 is TGCGCCAGCAGCCAATCCACAGGGGCTGCCCGTATCCACTACGAGCAGTACTTC. The rearrangement links TRBV4-1 to TRBJ2-7; 7 bases agree with TRBD1. V lost 2 bases to trimming and J lost 3 bases; unmatched junction nucleotides: 16. The germline CDR1 and CDR2 sequences are MGHRA and YSYEKL. The CDR3 length is 18 residues.

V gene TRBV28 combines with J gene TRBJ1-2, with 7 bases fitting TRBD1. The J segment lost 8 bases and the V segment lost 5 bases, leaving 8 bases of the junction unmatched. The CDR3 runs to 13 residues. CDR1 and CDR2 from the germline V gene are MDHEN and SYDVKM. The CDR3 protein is CASSDETGRGYTF. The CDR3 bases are TGTGCCAGCAGTGACGAGACAGGGAGAGGCTACACCTTC.

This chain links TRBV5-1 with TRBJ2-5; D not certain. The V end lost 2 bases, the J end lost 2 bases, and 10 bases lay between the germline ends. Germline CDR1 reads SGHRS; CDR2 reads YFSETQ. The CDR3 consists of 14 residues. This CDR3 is CASSFAGTQETQYF. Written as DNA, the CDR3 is TGCGCCAGCAGCTTCGCCGGAACACAAGAGACCCAGTACTTC.

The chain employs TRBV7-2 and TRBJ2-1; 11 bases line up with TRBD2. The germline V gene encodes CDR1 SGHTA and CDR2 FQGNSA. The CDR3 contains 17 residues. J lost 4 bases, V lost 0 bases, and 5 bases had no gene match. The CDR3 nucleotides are TGTGCCAGCAGCTTAGCTCCTAGCGGGAGGTTTTACAATGAGCAGTTCTTC. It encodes CASSLAPSGRFYNEQFF.

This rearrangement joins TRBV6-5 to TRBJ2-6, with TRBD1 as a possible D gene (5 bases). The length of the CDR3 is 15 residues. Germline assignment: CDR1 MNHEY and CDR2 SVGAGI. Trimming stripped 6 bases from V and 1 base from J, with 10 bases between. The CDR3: CASSHRKSGANVLTF. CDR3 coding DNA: TGTGCCAGCAGCCACAGGAAGTCTGGGGCCAACGTCCTGACTTTC.

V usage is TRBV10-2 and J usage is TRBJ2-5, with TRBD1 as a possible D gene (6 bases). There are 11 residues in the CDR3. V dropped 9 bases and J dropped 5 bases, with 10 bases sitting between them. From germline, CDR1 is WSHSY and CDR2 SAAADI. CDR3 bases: TGCGCCAGTAGGGGGAGTGAGACCCAGTACTTC. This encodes CASRGSETQYF.

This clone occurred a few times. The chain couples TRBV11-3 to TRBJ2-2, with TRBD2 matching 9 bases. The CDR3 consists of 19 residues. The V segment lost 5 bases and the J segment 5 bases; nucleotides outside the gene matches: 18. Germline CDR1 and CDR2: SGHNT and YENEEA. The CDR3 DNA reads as TGTGCCAGCAGCCCTAGCAGGGGTGGAGCGGGAGGTCGTACCGGGGAGCTGTTTTTT. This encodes CASSPSRGGAGGRTGELFF.

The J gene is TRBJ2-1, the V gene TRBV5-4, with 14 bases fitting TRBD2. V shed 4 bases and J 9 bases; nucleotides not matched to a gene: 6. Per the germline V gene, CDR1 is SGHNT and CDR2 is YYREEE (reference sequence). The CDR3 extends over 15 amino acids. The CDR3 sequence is CASSPGLAGVIEQFF. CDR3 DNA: TGTGCCAGCAGCCCGGGACTAGCGGGAGTAATTGAGCAGTTCTTC.

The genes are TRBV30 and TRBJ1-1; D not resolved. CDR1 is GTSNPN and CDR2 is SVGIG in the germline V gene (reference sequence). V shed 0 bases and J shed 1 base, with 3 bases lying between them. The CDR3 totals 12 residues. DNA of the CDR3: TGTGCCTGGAGTGTCGGGAACACTGAAGCTTTCTTT. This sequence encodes CAWSVGNTEAFF.

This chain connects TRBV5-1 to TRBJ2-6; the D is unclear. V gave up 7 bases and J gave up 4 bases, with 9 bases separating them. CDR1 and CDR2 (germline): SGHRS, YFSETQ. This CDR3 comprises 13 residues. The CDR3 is CASSVGGANVLTF. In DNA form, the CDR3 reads TGCGCCAGCTCAGTCGGAGGGGCCAACGTCCTGACTTTC. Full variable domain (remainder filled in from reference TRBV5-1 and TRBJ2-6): KAGVTQTPRYLIKTRGQQVTLSCSPISGHRSVSWYQQTPGQGLQFLFEYFSETQRNKGNFPGRFSGRQFSNSRSEMNVSTLELGDSALYLCASSVGGANVLTFGAGSRLTVL.